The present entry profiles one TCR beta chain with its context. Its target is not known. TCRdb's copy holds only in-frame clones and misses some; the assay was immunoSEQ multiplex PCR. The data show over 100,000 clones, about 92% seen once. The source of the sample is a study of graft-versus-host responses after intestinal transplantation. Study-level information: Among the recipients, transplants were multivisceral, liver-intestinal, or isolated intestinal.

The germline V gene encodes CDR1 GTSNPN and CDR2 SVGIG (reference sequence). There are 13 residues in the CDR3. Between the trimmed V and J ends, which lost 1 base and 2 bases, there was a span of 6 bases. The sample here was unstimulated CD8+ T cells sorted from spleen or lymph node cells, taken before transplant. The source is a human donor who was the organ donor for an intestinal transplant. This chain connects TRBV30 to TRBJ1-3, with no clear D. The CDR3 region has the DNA TGTGCCTGGAGTGGACATGCTGGAAACACCATATATTTT. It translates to CAWSGHAGNTIYF.